This TCR beta chain was obtained from a study of blood T cells in healthy people across ages. As to this clonotype: Its specificity is unknown.

Per germline, CDR1 SGHRS and CDR2 YFSETQ. The CDR3 is made up of 13 amino acids. V lost 4 bases to trimming and J lost 5 bases, with 10 bases between them. The people who gave samples were healthy Caucasians from Russia, aged roughly 6 to 90. PCR was performed a second time for roughly 6 to 12 cycles using a sample-barcoded 5' primer and a J-beta primer mix. Tags on each cDNA molecule came from a template-switch adaptor with 12 random nucleotides. In TCRdb, the 5' RACE reads were re-called with MiXCR into one record per CDR3 protein. The sample lists about 1.6 million distinct CDR3 sequences, 30% to 35% occurring once. Regarding the study as a whole: Because sorting was not performed, PBMCs prevented conclusive naive versus antigen-experienced comparison.

The clonotype was recovered from a woman in her 30s in good health. The V and J genes are TRBV5-1 and TRBJ1-5; D uncertain. Sequences were obtained from blood. The CDR3 DNA follows: TGCGCCAGCAGCCTTAAAGCCGATCAGCCCCAGCATTTT. This gives the protein CASSLKADQPQHF. Full variable domain (outside the CDR3, taken from reference TRBV5-1 and TRBJ1-5): KAGVTQTPRYLIKTRGQQVTLSCSPISGHRSVSWYQQTPGQGLQFLFEYFSETQRNKGNFPGRFSGRQFSNSRSEMNVSTLELGDSALYLCASSLKADQPQHFGDGTRLSIL.